The 27 T cell receptor beta chains in this list originate from one sample, sequenced in a study of human T cells and chemical hapten exposure. Time point indicated: patch test 2, 6 weeks after DPC sensitization. As to treatment: therapeutic diphenylcyclopropenone sensitization with weekly scalp DPC. TCRdb fed the RACE reads into MiXCR, producing one record per CDR3 protein. There are about 73,000 distinct CDR3 sequences in the sample; 7.5% to 9.5% occur only once, and approximately 3.5% lies in the top ten. This specimen consisted of whole blood, obtained in connection with sensitization to the hapten diphenylcyclopropenone (DPC). These receptors all come from a woman in her fifties or sixties with alopecia areata. Some clones in this sample may be carry-over from other donors' samples.

This clonotype showed up just a few times. V and J are TRBV27 and TRBJ1-6, with D possibly being TRBD1 (6 bases). The CDR3 covers 13 residues. In germline, CDR1 is MNHEY, CDR2 SMNVEV (reference sequence). Trimming pared 11 bases from V and 0 bases from J, leaving 8 bases between. For the CDR3, the DNA is TGTGCCTCACAGGGCTCCTATAATTCACCCCTCCACTTT. Its translation: CASQGSYNSPLHF.

This clonotype was recorded many times. This rearrangement joins TRBV20-1 to TRBJ2-3; D is tentatively TRBD1 or TRBD2 (6 bases each). This CDR3 comprises 16 residues. Germline V CDR1 and CDR2: DFQATT, SNEGSKA (reference sequence). V lost 6 bases and J 0 bases, leaving 19 bases between the germline ends. The CDR3 DNA sequence: TGCAGTGCCCAAACCTGGGGGGCCGGGAGCACAGATACGCAGTATTTT. Translation gives CSAQTWGAGSTDTQYF.

This clonotype was found a few times. V gene TRBV6-2 or TRBV6-3 combines with J gene TRBJ2-1; possible D gene TRBD2, 7 bases. This CDR3 comprises 14 residues. Trimming stripped 6 bases from V and 1 base from J, with 10 bases between. CDR1 and CDR2 (germline): MNHEY, SVGEGT. CDR3 residues: CASRQGGSYNEQFF. CDR3 DNA: TGTGCCAGCAGACAGGGAGGGTCCTACAATGAGCAGTTCTTC.

This clonotype has a handful of counts. The V gene is TRBV9, the J gene TRBJ2-7; 9 nucleotides align to TRBD1. This CDR3 has 14 amino acids. CDR1 is SGDLS and CDR2 is YYNGEE in the germline V gene. J gave up 4 bases and V 4 bases, and 6 bases lay outside the gene matches. The chain's CDR3 is CASSHGTGTYEQYF. Here the CDR3 DNA reads TGTGCCAGCAGCCACGGGACAGGGACGTACGAGCAGTACTTC.

The sample holds many counts of this clonotype. The chain carries TRBV5-1 and TRBJ1-2; D gene ambiguous. V lost 2 bases to trimming and J lost 4 bases, with 12 bases between them. The CDR3 consists of 14 residues. Germline V lookup: CDR1 SGHRS, CDR2 YFSETQ. The CDR3 is CASSFSDGSYGYTF. Here the CDR3 DNA reads TGCGCCAGCAGCTTTTCGGACGGTTCCTATGGCTACACCTTC.

The chain links TRBV27 to TRBJ1-1; TRBD1 is a possible D gene (6 bases). Germline CDR1 reads MNHEY; CDR2 reads SMNVEV (reference sequence). V lost 2 bases and J lost 0, with 13 bases in between. The CDR3 consists of 16 residues. Written as DNA, the CDR3 is TGTGCCAGCAGTTTAGAGGGGGTGGGTATGAACACTGAAGCTTTCTTT. Translation: CASSLEGVGMNTEAFF.

V and J are TRBV4-3 and TRBJ2-3, with D possibly TRBD2 on 5 matching bases. CDR1 LGHNA and CDR2 YSLEER come from the germline V gene. CDR3 size: 15 residues. Trimming cost V 0 bases and J 6 bases, with 13 bases left between them. The CDR3 reads CASSQDTPAGDTQYF. The CDR3 nucleotides are TGCGCCAGCAGCCAAGATACCCCTGCGGGCGATACGCAGTATTTT.

The CDR3 region has the DNA TGTGCCAGCAGCTCCGGACCTCCCCGAAACACCGGGGAGCTGTTTTTT. Amino acids: CASSSGPPRNTGELFF. The J gene is TRBJ2-2, the V gene TRBV9; D is ambiguous. The V end lost 4 bases, the J end lost 2 bases, and 15 bases lay between the germline ends. The CDR3 is 16 residues long. Germline lookup yields CDR1 SGDLS and CDR2 YYNGEE.

This clonotype was counted only a few times. V gene TRBV9 combines with J gene TRBJ2-3; tentative D call: TRBD2 (5 bases). Germline assignment: CDR1 SGDLS and CDR2 YYNGEE. The CDR3 sequence is 15 residues long. Trimming cost V 2 bases and J 0 bases, with 10 bases left between them. CDR3 coding DNA: TGTGCCAGCAGCGTTCTAAGCGGAAGCACAGATACGCAGTATTTT. Its translation is CASSVLSGSTDTQYF.

This clonotype came up a few times. The V and J genes are TRBV29-1 and TRBJ1-5, with D hard to call. Per germline, CDR1 SQVTM and CDR2 ANQGSEA. V lost 5 bases, J lost 2 bases, and 7 bases lay in between. CDR3 length: 12 amino acids. CDR3 loop: CSVKEGNQPQHF. The DNA for the CDR3 is TGCAGCGTTAAGGAAGGCAATCAGCCCCAGCATTTT.

The gene calls are TRBV6-5 and TRBJ2-6; weak D call: TRBD2 (6 bases). The CDR3 totals 16 residues. CDR1 and CDR2 from the germline V gene are MNHEY and SVGAGI. V shed 2 bases and J shed 2 bases, with 10 bases lying between them. This chain's CDR3 is CASSYDSGAGANVLTF. In DNA, the CDR3 is TGTGCCAGCAGTTACGATTCGGGGGCTGGGGCCAACGTCCTGACTTTC.

This clonotype was detected ten times or more. V and J are TRBV29-1 and TRBJ2-1; 9 positions agree with TRBD1. CDR3 length: 14 residues. Per germline, CDR1 SQVTM and CDR2 ANQGSEA. The J segment lost 3 bases and the V segment lost 8 bases, leaving 8 bases of the junction unmatched. The CDR3 nucleotides are TGCAGCTCCCCGGGACAGGGATTCTACAATGAGCAGTTCTTC. Encoded protein: CSSPGQGFYNEQFF.

The rearrangement joins TRBV20-1 to TRBJ2-7; perhaps TRBD2 as D (7 bases). CDR1 and CDR2 from the germline V gene are DFQATT and SNEGSKA (reference sequence). Trimming removed 0 bases from V and 7 bases from J, with 16 bases in between. This CDR3 is built from 14 residues. The chain's CDR3 is CSARDLRGAQEQYF. The CDR3 DNA sequence: TGCAGTGCTAGAGACCTCCGGGGGGCGCAGGAGCAGTACTTC.

This clonotype was counted many times. The chain couples TRBV13 to TRBJ2-1; weak D call: TRBD2 (5 bases). Germline CDR1 and CDR2: PRHDT and FYEKMQ (reference sequence). This CDR3 contains 13 residues. The germline V and J ends were trimmed by 1 base and 4 bases, with 5 bases remaining between them. The chain's CDR3 is CASSLAGYNEQFF. In DNA form, the CDR3 reads TGTGCCAGCAGCTTAGCGGGATACAATGAGCAGTTCTTC. Filled out from reference TRBV13 and TRBJ2-1, the complete variable domain reads AAGVIQSPRHLIKEKRETATLKCYPIPRHDTVYWYQQGPGQDPQFLISFYEKMQSDKGSIPDRFSAQQFSDYHSELNMSSLELGDSALYFCASSLAGYNEQFFGPGTRLTVL.

The J gene is TRBJ2-7, the V gene TRBV3-2; the table's D call TRBD1 went unverified against the DNA. TRBV3-2 is assigned pseudogene status. The CDR3 extends over 13 amino acids. CDR3 residues: CASSPLSRYEQYF. The DNA of the CDR3 is TGTGCCAGCAGCCCCCTCTCCCGCTACGAGCAGTACTTC.

CDR3 in DNA: TGTGCCAGCAGTCCCGAGGACAGGGCGGCCAAAAACATTCAGTACTTC. Its translation is CASSPEDRAAKNIQYF. This chain connects TRBV6-2 or TRBV6-3 to TRBJ2-4; 8 bases fit TRBD1. CDR3 length: 16 amino acids. Trimming at V came to 5 bases and at J to 1 base, leaving 7 bases not matched to a gene. Germline V gene data show CDR1 as MNHEY and CDR2 as SVGEGT.

This clonotype was counted ten times or more. This chain connects TRBV3-1 to TRBJ2-2; D might be TRBD2 (6 bases). The CDR3 spans 15 residues. Germline CDR1 LGHDT, CDR2 YNNKEL (reference sequence). Trimming cost V 1 base and J 4 bases, with 10 bases left between them. CDR3 bases: TGTGCCAGCAGCCAAGCTCTAGCGAGCACCGGGGAGCTGTTTTTT. Its translation is CASSQALASTGELFF.

This clonotype has more than one count but fewer than ten. The chain joins TRBV29-1 to TRBJ2-7, with D possibly being TRBD1 (5 bases). The CDR3 is 13 residues long. V lost 4 bases and J lost 2, with 12 bases in between. The germline V gene has CDR1 SQVTM and CDR2 ANQGSEA. The DNA for the CDR3 is TGCAGCGTTGTTGGGCTCAGGGCCTACGAGCAGTACTTC. Protein product: CSVVGLRAYEQYF.

The chain joins TRBV5-6 to TRBJ2-3; D is perhaps TRBD2 (5 bases). V was pared by 7 bases and J by 0 bases, with 9 bases between. Germline V gene data show CDR1 as SGHDT and CDR2 as YYEEEE. This CDR3 has 13 residues. The CDR3 spells CASGPGSTDTQYF. The DNA of the CDR3 is TGTGCCAGCGGGCCGGGGAGCACAGATACGCAGTATTTT. The whole variable domain, filled in from reference TRBV5-6 and TRBJ2-3, reads DAGVTQSPTHLIKTRGQQVTLRCSPKSGHDTVSWYQQALGQGPQFIFQYYEEEERQRGNFPDRFSGHQFPNYSSELNVNALLLGDSALYLCASGPGSTDTQYFGPGTRLTVL.

V usage is TRBV28 and J usage is TRBJ2-1; TRBD2 aligns across 8 bases. After removal of 4 bases from V and 10 bases from J, the junction contained 12 bases not matched to a gene. Per the germline V gene, CDR1 is MDHEN and CDR2 is SYDVKM. The CDR3 has 15 residues. CDR3 sequence: CASSSHTGTRWEQFF. CDR3 nucleotides: TGTGCCAGCAGTTCACATACCGGGACTAGATGGGAGCAGTTCTTC.

V usage is TRBV2 and J usage is TRBJ2-1; no clear D. V was pared by 10 bases and J by 9 bases, with 13 bases between. The germline V gene has CDR1 SNHLY and CDR2 FYNNEI. The CDR3 contains 11 residues. CDR3 nucleotide sequence: TGTGCCATTGTTGGCGGAATTGAGCAGTTCTTC. Its translation is CAIVGGIEQFF.

This clonotype was detected a few times. V usage is TRBV7-9 and J usage is TRBJ2-7; 8 nucleotides agree with TRBD1. Germline trimming cut 5 bases from V and 3 bases from J; bases unmatched to any gene: 9. CDR1 SEHNR and CDR2 FQNEAQ come from the germline V gene (reference sequence). The CDR3 contains 15 residues. The CDR3 DNA follows: TGTGCCAGCAGCCCCAGGACAGGGAGCGTCTACGAGCAGTACTTC. Its translation is CASSPRTGSVYEQYF.

V is TRBV28 and J is TRBJ2-6, with no clear D. Germline V gene sequence: CDR1 MDHEN, CDR2 SYDVKM. Trimming removed 6 bases from V and 0 bases from J, with 6 bases in between. CDR3 length equals 14 residues. In DNA, the CDR3 is TGTGCCAGCAGAGAAGTCTCTGGGGCCAACGTCCTGACTTTC. Amino acid sequence: CASREVSGANVLTF.

This clonotype came up a few times. The rearrangement uses TRBV12-3 or TRBV12-4 and TRBJ2-1; the D is unclear. There are 12 residues in the CDR3. Trimming took 1 base from V and 12 from J, leaving 10 bases between them. The CDR3 DNA reads as TGTGCCAGCAGTTTAGGAGATCCAGGGCAGTTCTTC. This translates into CASSLGDPGQFF.

Ten or more counts support this clonotype. The V and J genes are TRBV7-2 and TRBJ2-6; TRBD1 matches 9 bases. After removal of 4 bases from V and 0 bases from J, the junction contained 7 bases not matched to a gene. This CDR3 is 18 amino acids long. Germline V lookup: CDR1 SGHTA, CDR2 FQGNSA. The CDR3 sequence: CASSSGQGSSSGANVLTF. In DNA, the CDR3 is TGTGCCAGCAGCTCGGGACAGGGTTCGAGCTCTGGGGCCAACGTCCTGACTTTC. The full variable domain, its missing parts supplied by reference TRBV7-2 and TRBJ2-6, is GAGVSQSPSNKVTEKGKDVELRCDPISGHTALYWYRQSLGQGLEFLIYFQGNSAPDKSGLPSDRFSAERTGGSVSTLTIQRTQQEDSAVYLCASSSGQGSSSGANVLTFGAGSRLTVL.

This clonotype was counted many times. This chain connects TRBV7-7 to TRBJ2-3; 8 nucleotides agree with TRBD2. V shed 4 bases and J 0 bases; nucleotides not matched to a gene: 6. CDR3 length: 16 residues. CDR1 and CDR2 (germline): SSHAT, FNYEAQ (reference sequence). Here the CDR3 DNA reads TGTGCCAGCAGCTCAGGACTAGCCCGTAGCACAGATACGCAGTATTTT. Translated: CASSSGLARSTDTQYF.

Only a few counts were recorded for this clonotype. The chain carries TRBV12-3 or TRBV12-4 and TRBJ1-1, with unresolved D. The V end was cut by 7 bases, the J end by 0 bases, with 3 bases between. The CDR3 totals 11 residues. The DNA of the CDR3 is TGTGCCAGCATCATGAACACTGAAGCTTTCTTT. Its protein is CASIMNTEAFF.